This T cell receptor beta chain was identified during a study of patients and donors after allogeneic stem cell transplantation. MiXCR, run by TCRdb on the RT-PCR reads, gives a single entry per CDR3 protein. Seen here are about 110,000 distinct CDR3 sequences, roughly 35% observed once, and the top ten hold roughly 30%. This clonotype was detected a few times. Germline lookup yields CDR1 DFQATT and CDR2 SNEGSKA (reference sequence). V was cut by 0 bases and J by 1 base, with 6 bases left in between. The CDR3 loop spans 13 amino acids. Material: blood, either unsorted or a sorted T cell fraction (not recorded which). This TCR was recovered from a human donor who was either an allogeneic HSCT recipient or a stem cell or donor lymphocyte infusion donor (not recorded which). It is not recorded whose cells these are; they may come from a transplant donor. V is TRBV20-1 and J is TRBJ1-2; D remains unclear. The CDR3 region has the DNA TGCAGTGCTAGAGAAAGGCATAACTATGGCTACACCTTC. The encoded protein is CSARERHNYGYTF.